The 26 T cell receptor beta chains in this list originate from one sample, sequenced in a study of blood T cell repertoires in COVID-19. Method: immunoSEQ multiplex PCR; TCRdb's copy keeps in-frame clones and lacks some. The sample includes 60,000 to 80,000 clones, 84% of them seen just once. The sample comprised peripheral blood. The source of these receptors is a man between 50 and 59 years old with active COVID-19.

This clone was detected a few times. The chain joins TRBV7-9 to TRBJ2-7, with 7 bases identical to TRBD1. CDR3 size: 14 residues. The germline V gene has CDR1 SEHNR and CDR2 FQNEAQ (reference sequence). Trimming removed 1 base from V and 5 bases from J; junction bases left unmatched: 5. Written as DNA, the CDR3 is TGTGCCAGCAGCTTAGAGACAGGGATCAACGAGCAGTACTTC. It yields the protein CASSLETGINEQYF.

The chain combines TRBV25-1 with TRBJ1-3, with 8 bases fitting TRBD1. CDR1 and CDR2 (germline): MGHDK, SYGVNS. The CDR3 is 14 amino acids. Losses at the gene ends were 4 bases for V and 4 bases for J; bases not matched to a gene: 3. The CDR3 nucleotides read TGTGCCAGCAGTGCTCAGGGGGCGGGAAACACCATATATTTT. Translating it yields CASSAQGAGNTIYF.

The J gene is TRBJ2-2, the V gene TRBV7-2, with a possible D match to TRBD1 (6 bases). Trimming shortened V by 3 bases and J by 7 bases, and 12 bases separated the two germline ends. CDR1 SGHTA and CDR2 FQGNSA come from the germline V gene. This CDR3 spans 14 amino acids. CDR3 amino acids: CASSLLGAIGELFF. CDR3 in DNA: TGTGCCAGCAGCTTGTTGGGGGCCATCGGGGAGCTGTTTTTT. Full variable domain (missing parts from reference TRBV7-2 and TRBJ2-2): GAGVSQSPSNKVTEKGKDVELRCDPISGHTALYWYRQSLGQGLEFLIYFQGNSAPDKSGLPSDRFSAERTGGSVSTLTIQRTQQEDSAVYLCASSLLGAIGELFFGEGSRLTVL.

The V gene is TRBV5-1, the J gene TRBJ1-1; TRBD1 matches 8 bases. J gave up 6 bases and V 5 bases, and 9 bases lay outside the gene matches. The CDR3 extends over 14 amino acids. The V gene's germline CDR1 is SGHRS and CDR2 YFSETQ. In DNA, the CDR3 is TGCGCCAGCAGTCCAGGACAGGGATGGTCTGAAGCTTTCTTT. The encoded protein is CASSPGQGWSEAFF.

V is TRBV9 and J is TRBJ2-1; TRBD2 is a possible D gene (5 bases). Trimming pared 5 bases from V and 0 bases from J, leaving 12 bases between. The CDR3 contains 15 residues. Germline CDR1 SGDLS, CDR2 YYNGEE. The CDR3 loop is CASRPTGSSYNEQFF. The CDR3 DNA is TGTGCCAGCAGACCTACGGGGAGCTCCTACAATGAGCAGTTCTTC.

The V gene is TRBV7-8, the J gene TRBJ2-7; D is ambiguous. Germline values: CDR1 SGHVS, CDR2 FQNEAQ. V lost 4 bases and J lost 2, with 3 bases in between. The CDR3 is made up of 11 amino acids. CDR3 nucleotides: TGTGCCAGCAGCTCGGCCTACGAGCAGTACTTC. Amino acid sequence: CASSSAYEQYF.

In this sample, this clone turned up a few times. The chain is built from TRBV6-5 and TRBJ2-7; D unclear. V was pared by 2 bases and J by 3 bases, with 2 bases between. Germline lookup yields CDR1 MNHEY and CDR2 SVGAGI. This CDR3 has 11 amino acids. The CDR3 is CASSYLYEQYF. CDR3 nucleotide sequence: TGTGCCAGCAGTTACCTCTACGAGCAGTACTTC.

The chain joins TRBV5-5 to TRBJ2-2; D possibly corresponds to TRBD1 (5 bases). The CDR3 is 13 amino acids. The V gene's germline CDR1 is SGHKS and CDR2 YYEKEE (reference sequence). V was pared by 5 bases and J by 6 bases, with 11 bases between. CDR3 protein: CASSPQGAGELFF. Written as DNA, the CDR3 is TGTGCCAGCAGTCCTCAGGGCGCCGGGGAGCTGTTTTTT.

This rearrangement joins TRBV9 to TRBJ2-5; D gene uncertain. Looked up from germline, CDR1 is SGDLS and CDR2 is YYNGEE. The CDR3 covers 13 residues. Trimming pared 0 bases from V and 7 bases from J, leaving 10 bases between. The CDR3 loop is CASSVVGSGTQYF. The CDR3 DNA reads TGTGCCAGCAGCGTAGTCGGGTCGGGGACCCAGTACTTC. The whole variable domain, filled in from reference TRBV9 and TRBJ2-5, reads DSGVTQTPKHLITATGQRVTLRCSPRSGDLSVYWYQQSLDQGLQFLIQYYNGEERAKGNILERFSAQQFPDLHSELNLSSLELGDSALYFCASSVVGSGTQYFGPGTRLLVL.

This rearrangement joins TRBV12-5 to TRBJ2-3; the D is unclear. This CDR3 has 13 residues. The V gene lost 4 bases and the J gene lost 0 bases, with 5 bases spanning the gap. The V gene's germline CDR1 is LGHNT and CDR2 FRNRAP. CDR3 sequence reads: CASGWASTDTQYF. CDR3 coding DNA: TGTGCTAGTGGTTGGGCTAGCACAGATACGCAGTATTTT.

The count of this clone is one. The chain combines TRBV9 with TRBJ2-7, with D possibly being TRBD2 (5 bases). Per germline, CDR1 SGDLS and CDR2 YYNGEE. V lost 3 bases and J 0 bases, leaving 7 bases between the germline ends. CDR3 length equals 13 residues. CDR3: CASSAGISYEQYF. CDR3 bases: TGTGCCAGCAGCGCCGGGATCTCCTACGAGCAGTACTTC.

The rearrangement links TRBV6-5 to TRBJ2-1, with 10 bases fitting TRBD2. Trimming at V came to 8 bases and at J to 5 bases, leaving 9 bases not matched to a gene. Looked up from germline, CDR1 is MNHEY and CDR2 is SVGAGI. The CDR3 consists of 15 residues. The CDR3 spells CASGTFGTSDNEQFF. The CDR3 bases are TGTGCCAGCGGGACTTTCGGGACTAGCGACAATGAGCAGTTCTTC.

The genes are TRBV27 and TRBJ2-7; 8 bases fit TRBD2. Per germline, CDR1 MNHEY and CDR2 SMNVEV (reference sequence). J was trimmed by 1 base and V by 6 bases; bases with no gene match: 11. This CDR3 comprises 16 residues. The CDR3 DNA reads TGTGCCAGCAGCCCTATGGCCGGGGGGGGATCCTACGAGCAGTACTTC. Its translation: CASSPMAGGGSYEQYF.

CDR3 in DNA: TGTGCCAGCAGTCGGAGGGCGGAAGCTAACTATGGCTACACCTTC. Encoded protein: CASSRRAEANYGYTF. This chain uses TRBV27 with TRBJ1-2; D ambiguous. The V end lost 5 bases, the J end lost 0 bases, and 13 bases lay between the germline ends. CDR3 length: 15 residues. Germline CDR1 is MNHEY and CDR2 is SMNVEV (reference sequence).

V usage is TRBV18 and J usage is TRBJ1-5; no clear D. The CDR3 is 15 amino acids. The germline V and J ends were trimmed by 3 bases and 1 base, with 10 bases remaining between them. Germline V gives CDR1 KGHSH, CDR2 LQKENI. DNA of the CDR3: TGTGCCAGCTCACCGGGAGCTGAGAGCAATCAGCCCCAGCATTTT. Residues: CASSPGAESNQPQHF.

J is TRBJ2-1 and V is TRBV19, with D perhaps matching TRBD2 (6 bases). Germline V CDR1 and CDR2: LNHDA, SQIVND (reference sequence). There are 16 residues in the CDR3. V was shortened by 2 bases and J by 0 bases, with 11 bases between the two germline ends. CDR3 protein: CASSIWRGSSYNEQFF. As DNA, the CDR3 is TGTGCCAGTAGTATATGGCGGGGAAGCTCCTACAATGAGCAGTTCTTC.

V is TRBV21-1 and J is TRBJ1-3; the table's D call of TRBD1 was not tested on the DNA. TRBV21-1 is classified as a pseudogene. The CDR3 totals 18 residues. The CDR3 region is CASHRMNRGLSSGNTIYF. The CDR3 DNA reads TGTGCCAGCCATCGGATGAACAGGGGGCTTAGCTCTGGAAACACCATATATTTT.

The chain recombines TRBV27 with TRBJ2-7, with TRBD1 matching over 10 bases. Looked up from germline, CDR1 is MNHEY and CDR2 is SMNVEV (reference sequence). The CDR3 spans 16 residues. Losses at the gene ends were 3 bases for V and 5 bases for J; bases not matched to a gene: 10. This CDR3 is CASSLLRDRGINEQYF. The CDR3 nucleotides are TGTGCCAGCAGTTTGCTCCGGGACAGGGGAATCAACGAGCAGTACTTC.

This clone was seen once. The chain links TRBV9 to TRBJ2-6; 8 bases are shared with TRBD1. Germline V gene sequence: CDR1 SGDLS, CDR2 YYNGEE. V lost 6 bases and J lost 2; bases outside the gene matches: 16. This CDR3 comprises 19 residues. The CDR3 sequence is CASTYSRTGSTPGANVLTF. CDR3 bases: TGTGCCAGCACCTACTCGAGGACAGGGTCTACCCCTGGGGCCAACGTCCTGACTTTC.

This sequence joins TRBV5-4 and TRBJ2-7; D not resolved. CDR3 length: 13 amino acids. V dropped 1 base and J dropped 2 bases, with 7 bases sitting between them. The germline V gene has CDR1 SGHNT and CDR2 YYREEE (reference sequence). The CDR3 coding sequence is TGTGCCAGCAGCTTGAGTGACACCTACGAGCAGTACTTC. The encoded protein is CASSLSDTYEQYF.

V usage is TRBV4-2 and J usage is TRBJ1-3; no definite D call. The CDR3 spans 14 residues. Per the germline V gene, CDR1 is LGHNA and CDR2 is YNFKEQ. V shed 1 base and J shed 1 base, with 5 bases lying between them. This chain's CDR3 is CASSQAGSGNTIYF. In DNA form, the CDR3 reads TGTGCCAGCAGCCAAGCGGGTTCTGGAAACACCATATATTTT.

The CDR3 DNA reads TGTGCCAGCTCAACCGGGACTATCAATGAGCAGTTCTTC. Protein: CASSTGTINEQFF. The chain joins TRBV18 to TRBJ2-1, with 7 bases lining up with TRBD2. V shed 5 bases, J shed 6 bases, and the junction held 4 bases outside the gene matches. CDR3 length: 13 amino acids. Germline loops: CDR1 KGHSH, CDR2 LQKENI.

This chain joins TRBV3-1 (or the pseudogene TRBV3-2) and TRBJ2-5; D not certain. In germline, CDR1 is LGHDT, CDR2 YNNKEL (reference sequence). The V end was cut by 0 bases, the J end by 1 base, with 9 bases between. The CDR3 consists of 15 residues. CDR3 region: CASSQEYSVQETQYF. For the CDR3, the DNA is TGTGCCAGCAGCCAAGAGTACTCCGTCCAAGAGACCCAGTACTTC.

CDR3: CASSQGTFGGSAFF. In nucleotides, the CDR3 is TGTGCCAGCAGCCAAGGGACATTCGGAGGGTCGGCTTTCTTT. The V and J genes are TRBV3-1 (or the pseudogene TRBV3-2) and TRBJ1-1, with D possibly TRBD1 on 5 matching bases. Germline V lookup: CDR1 LGHDT, CDR2 YNNKEL (reference sequence). This CDR3 contains 14 residues. Trimming took 1 base from V and 11 from J, leaving 17 bases between them.

V gene TRBV5-4 combines with J gene TRBJ1-6; 9 bases match TRBD1. The J segment lost 10 bases and the V segment lost 4 bases, leaving 9 bases of the junction unmatched. Germline V gene data show CDR1 as SGHNT and CDR2 as YYREEE (reference sequence). This CDR3 region has 15 residues. This CDR3 reads CASSPTGGAESPLHF. The CDR3 coding sequence is TGTGCCAGCAGCCCCACAGGGGGCGCAGAGTCACCCCTCCACTTT. Complete variable domain (other parts from reference TRBV5-4 and TRBJ1-6): ETGVTQSPTHLIKTRGQQVTLRCSSQSGHNTVSWYQQALGQGPQFIFQYYREEENGRGNFPPRFSGLQFPNYSSELNVNALELDDSALYLCASSPTGGAESPLHFGNGTRLTVT.

This clone came up a few times. The chain employs TRBV7-9 and TRBJ1-4, with 10 bases that match TRBD1. The germline gives CDR1 SEHNR, CDR2 FQNEAQ (reference sequence). V trimming: 1 base; J trimming: 6 bases; junction bases outside the gene matches: 5. This CDR3 comprises 16 residues. Here the CDR3 reads CASSLGPTGGYEKLFF. The DNA for the CDR3 is TGTGCCAGCAGCTTAGGTCCGACAGGGGGCTATGAAAAACTGTTTTTT.